Here is one TCR beta chain with its context. The data originate from a study of cytomegalovirus exposure and HLA in healthy donors. V was cut by 0 bases and J by 3 bases, with 11 bases left in between. Germline V gene lookup returns CDR1 LGHNA and CDR2 YSLEER. This CDR3 spans 15 amino acids. PCR primers comprised 60 Vbeta and 13 Jbeta primers. Data came from immunoSEQ multiplex PCR; TCRdb stores just in-frame clones and leaves some out. The data show roughly 200,000 clones, 75% to 90% seen once. Sequenced sample: PBMCs. This clonotype was obtained from a boy between 10 and 17 years old in good health and CMV-seronegative. The chain has TRBV4-3 and TRBJ1-2; TRBD1 is a possible D gene (5 bases). This CDR3 reads CASSQDQRGYYGYTF. CDR3 bases: TGCGCCAGCAGCCAAGATCAGCGGGGGTACTATGGCTACACCTTC.